This T cell receptor (beta chain) was sequenced during a study of blood T cell repertoires in COVID-19. Study background: The study drew acute and convalescent COVID-19 samples from the United States, Italy and Spain. PBMCs, B-cell-depleted T cells, or T cells provided the cDNA or gDNA that made up the material.

How the authors handled the data: Estimates of nucleated cell counts were drawn from the amplification of reference gene primers. Sequencing used immunoSEQ multiplex PCR; TCRdb keeps in-frame clones, though not all of them. Clone size and V and J calls were adopted from that table, with D and trimming inferred from the DNA. This sample has under 250,000 clones, with around 82% found just once. The V gene's germline CDR1 is SGHKS and CDR2 YYEKEE (reference sequence). Trimming shortened V by 0 bases and J by 3 bases, and 10 bases separated the two germline ends. This CDR3 is 14 amino acids long. The chain carries TRBV5-5 and TRBJ2-7, with D perhaps matching TRBD1 (6 bases). The sequence was collected from a man aged 50 or older with active or convalescent COVID-19. Sequencing used peripheral blood. For the CDR3, the DNA is TGTGCCAGCAGCTTGGCGACAGGTGACTACGAGCAGTACTTC. As protein: CASSLATGDYEQYF.